The 16 T cell receptor beta chains reported below all come from one sample, sequenced in a study of cytomegalovirus exposure and HLA in healthy donors. PCR primers comprised 60 Vbeta and 13 Jbeta primers. The repertoire was sequenced with immunoSEQ multiplex PCR; TCRdb's copy has only in-frame clones and lacks some. The table includes some 180,000 clones, 79% detected once. The material sequenced was PBMCs. These receptors originate from a woman in her twenties or thirties in good health and CMV-seropositive.

Comments on this clone: An end of the junction differs from the germline gene, which may be a read error. This chain connects TRBV5-6 to TRBJ2-1; 10 bases are a match to TRBD1. Germline V lookup: CDR1 SGHDT, CDR2 YYEEEE. This CDR3 region has 15 residues. CDR3 amino acids: CASSLGDRGYIEQFF. Written as DNA, the CDR3 is TGTGCCAGCAGCTTGGGGGACAGGGGCTACATTGAGCAGTTCTTC.

The J gene is TRBJ1-4, the V gene TRBV4-1, with TRBD1 identical over 7 bases. Germline values: CDR1 MGHRA, CDR2 YSYEKL. Trimming cost V 6 bases and J 5 bases; bases outside gene matches: 9. The CDR3 contains 15 residues. The DNA of the CDR3 is TGCGCCAGCAGACCTCCCGGGACAGTGAATGAAAAACTGTTTTTT. Its translation is CASRPPGTVNEKLFF.

This clone appeared once. The DNA for the CDR3 is TGTGCCAGCTCACCAGGGACTAGGGGCACCGGGGAGCTGTTTTTT. As protein: CASSPGTRGTGELFF. The chain combines TRBV18 with TRBJ2-2; 8 bases line up with TRBD2. The CDR3 has 15 residues. Unmatched junction bases numbered 3, after V lost 2 bases and J lost 4 bases. Germline V gene lookup returns CDR1 KGHSH and CDR2 LQKENI.

The V and J genes are TRBV6-1 and TRBJ2-2; D may be TRBD2 (5 bases). The CDR3 has 16 amino acids. Looked up from germline, CDR1 is MNHNS and CDR2 is SASEGT. V was clipped by 4 bases and J by 0 bases, with 12 bases between them. The CDR3 here is CASSVGVRANTGELFF. DNA for the CDR3: TGTGCCAGCAGTGTTGGGGTGAGGGCGAACACCGGGGAGCTGTTTTTT.

This clone has just a few counts. This chain links TRBV19 with TRBJ2-5; 8 bases fit TRBD2. V was clipped by 0 bases and J by 5 bases; unmatched bases: 2. Germline V gives CDR1 LNHDA, CDR2 SQIVND (reference sequence). This CDR3 is built from 14 residues. The CDR3 sequence: CASSIEVAGETQYF. As DNA, the CDR3 is TGTGCCAGTAGTATAGAAGTAGCGGGGGAGACCCAGTACTTC. The full variable domain, in which reference TRBV19 and TRBJ2-5 provide the parts outside the CDR3, is DGGITQSPKYLFRKEGQNVTLSCEQNLNHDAMYWYRQDPGQGLRLIYYSQIVNDFQKGDIAEGYSVSREKKESFPLTVTSAQKNPTAFYLCASSIEVAGETQYFGPGTRLLVL.

V usage is TRBV7-9 and J usage is TRBJ1-4; 7 bases match TRBD1. With V trimmed by 1 base and J by 3 bases, 5 bases remained unmatched. Looked up from germline, CDR1 is SEHNR and CDR2 is FQNEAQ (reference sequence). This CDR3 has 16 amino acids. The CDR3 sequence is CASSLEGGQSNEKLFF. CDR3 coding DNA: TGTGCCAGCAGCTTAGAGGGGGGACAGTCTAATGAAAAACTGTTTTTT.

The V gene is TRBV4-3, the J gene TRBJ1-2; D might be TRBD1 (6 bases). CDR3 length: 15 amino acids. Trimming shortened V by 0 bases and J by 6 bases, and 14 bases separated the two germline ends. Germline V gene data show CDR1 as LGHNA and CDR2 as YSLEER. The CDR3 DNA reads as TGCGCCAGCAGCCAAGATCACAGGGTGGGGAATGGCTACACCTTC. Protein: CASSQDHRVGNGYTF.

V usage is TRBV5-4 and J usage is TRBJ2-7; no clear D gene. V lost 1 base and J 1 base, leaving 6 bases between the germline ends. The CDR3 contains 13 residues. The germline CDR1 and CDR2 sequences are SGHNT and YYREEE (reference sequence). CDR3 sequence reads: CASSLRGSYEQYF. CDR3 nucleotide sequence: TGTGCCAGCAGCTTGCGCGGATCCTACGAGCAGTACTTC. Full variable domain (rest looked up from reference TRBV5-4 and TRBJ2-7): ETGVTQSPTHLIKTRGQQVTLRCSSQSGHNTVSWYQQALGQGPQFIFQYYREEENGRGNFPPRFSGLQFPNYSSELNVNALELDDSALYLCASSLRGSYEQYFGPGTRLTVT.

In this sample, this clone turned up a few times. This rearrangement joins TRBV5-4 to TRBJ1-2; TRBD1 is a possible D gene (5 bases). The CDR3 runs 14 residues. With 6 bases removed from V and 3 bases from J, the gap between germline ends came to 15 bases. The germline V gene has CDR1 SGHNT and CDR2 YYREEE (reference sequence). The CDR3, as DNA: TGTGCCAGCAACCCGAAAGGAGGGGACTATGGCTACACCTTC. This gives the protein CASNPKGGDYGYTF.

This clone was counted a few times. This chain uses TRBV7-2 with TRBJ2-2; D remains ambiguous. The CDR3 has 15 residues. V dropped 0 bases and J dropped 5 bases, with 10 bases sitting between them. Germline V gives CDR1 SGHTA, CDR2 FQGNSA. CDR3 bases: TGTGCCAGCAGCTTAGCCTCCACAACAACCGGGGAGCTGTTTTTT. This translates into CASSLASTTTGELFF. The full variable domain, rest sourced from reference TRBV7-2 and TRBJ2-2, is GAGVSQSPSNKVTEKGKDVELRCDPISGHTALYWYRQSLGQGLEFLIYFQGNSAPDKSGLPSDRFSAERTGGSVSTLTIQRTQQEDSAVYLCASSLASTTTGELFFGEGSRLTVL.

In this sample, this clone turned up a few times. The rearrangement joins TRBV29-1 to TRBJ2-5; a possible D gene is TRBD1 (6 bases). The CDR3 covers 12 residues. Germline loops: CDR1 SQVTM, CDR2 ANQGSEA. With 0 bases removed from V and 9 bases from J, the gap between germline ends came to 11 bases. CDR3 nucleotides: TGCAGCGTTGAAGAAGGGGGACGGGCCCAGTACTTC. It yields the protein CSVEEGGRAQYF. Using reference TRBV29-1 and TRBJ2-5 for the parts outside the CDR3, the full variable domain is SAVISQKPSRDICQRGTSLTIQCQVDSQVTMMFWYRQQPGQSLTLIATANQGSEATYESGFVIDKFPISRPNLTFSTLTVSNMSPEDSSIYLCSVEEGGRAQYFGPGTRLLVL.

The chain recombines TRBV13 with TRBJ2-1; the match to TRBD1 covers 10 bases. V shed 6 bases and J 2 bases; nucleotides not matched to a gene: 1. Per the germline V gene, CDR1 is PRHDT and CDR2 is FYEKMQ (reference sequence). The CDR3 is 14 amino acids. The CDR3 here is CASRGQGTYNEQFF. In DNA form, the CDR3 reads TGTGCCAGCAGGGGACAGGGGACCTACAATGAGCAGTTCTTC.

The chain is built from TRBV9 and TRBJ2-7; a weak D match, TRBD2 (5 bases). V was trimmed by 0 bases and J by 2 bases, leaving 9 bases between them. In germline, CDR1 is SGDLS, CDR2 YYNGEE. This CDR3 comprises 14 residues. In nucleotides, the CDR3 is TGTGCCAGCAGCGTAGCTACCGGGACCTACGAGCAGTACTTC. Amino acids: CASSVATGTYEQYF.

This clone was recorded once. The V and J genes are TRBV7-7 and TRBJ2-1; no reliable D call. The V end was cut by 1 base, the J end by 5 bases, with 6 bases between. The germline V gene encodes CDR1 SSHAT and CDR2 FNYEAQ (reference sequence). CDR3 length: 13 amino acids. CDR3 in DNA: TGTGCCAGCAGCTTAGGGCGGAACAATGAGCAGTTCTTC. As protein: CASSLGRNNEQFF.

This clone showed up just a few times. The V and J genes are TRBV9 and TRBJ1-2; tentative D call: TRBD1 (6 bases). The length of the CDR3 is 15 residues. The ends were cut back, 2 bases at V and 5 bases at J, with 16 bases in the middle. Germline V CDR1 and CDR2: SGDLS, YYNGEE. CDR3 in amino acids: CASSVAGTTSYGYTF. The CDR3 DNA sequence: TGTGCCAGCAGCGTCGCCGGGACAACCTCATATGGCTACACCTTC.

The V gene is TRBV6-5, the J gene TRBJ2-1, with 7 bases lining up with TRBD2. Germline V CDR1 and CDR2: MNHEY, SVGAGI. The CDR3 consists of 14 residues. The junction had 8 bases not matched to a gene; V was cut back by 5 bases and J by 7 bases. For the CDR3, the DNA is TGTGCCAGCAGTCCCGGACTAGGGCAGAATGAGCAGTTCTTC. This encodes CASSPGLGQNEQFF.